This T cell receptor (beta chain) was sequenced for a study of T-cell reconstitution after alpha-beta-depleted transplantation in children. V shed 4 bases and J shed 8 bases, with 15 bases lying between them. The CDR3 is made up of 13 amino acids. Germline CDR1 is SGHRS and CDR2 is YFSETQ. The authors prepared the TCRbeta library with unique molecular identifiers. Via MiXCR, TCRdb re-called the PCR reads, giving one row per CDR3 protein. Of 780,000 or so distinct CDR3 sequences listed, approximately 15% are singletons. Study-wide results and caveats: The study traced high day-60 TCRbeta diversity in some patients to surviving recipient T cells and thymic progenitors. Fresh T-cell production supplied most of the T-cell counts and diversity seen one year after transplant. Expanded graft clones, several hundred of them, were reportedly the source of alpha-beta T cells about two months after transplant.

This clonotype appeared a few times. The antigen is undetermined. Sample: PBMCs, mostly from graft donor cells, taken 360 days after TCRalphabeta/CD19-depleted stem cell transplant. This TCR was recovered from a male patient aged 10-17 years who had a stem cell transplant for acute lymphoblastic leukemia, so the T cells may come from the graft donor. The V and J genes are TRBV5-1 and TRBJ1-2; D remains unclear. CDR3 region: CASSTRPILGYTF. The CDR3 DNA sequence: TGCGCCAGCAGCACCCGACCCATCTTGGGCTACACCTTC.